This is a list of T cell receptor beta chains from one sample in a study of beta chain features in type 1 diabetes. This table comes from immunoSEQ multiplex PCR, and its TCRdb copy is limited to in-frame clones, with some not included. This repertoire shows about 140,000 clones, around a tenth found once; its top ten account for about 0.6%. The sample comprised central memory CD4+ T cells from blood. These receptors originate from a woman in her thirties or forties in good health. Each CDR3 is given with its conserved first and last residue. The D gene is left open where the match is weak. The size entry is marked missing in some rows and otherwise reads once, few, many or a size class.

TRBV18	TRBD1	TRBJ2-1	NA	TGTGCCAGCTCACTACCGGGACAGGGGTCTAATGAGCAGTTCTTC	CASSLPGQGSNEQFF
TRBV9	TRBD1	TRBJ2-5	NA	TGTGCCAGCAGCGGGCCTGGGACAGGGGGCACGGGAGAGACCCAGTACTTC	CASSGPGTGGTGETQYF
TRBV20-1	NA	TRBJ1-1	NA	TGCAGTGCGGGGCAGGGAAGGCGAGCTTTCTTT	CSAGQGRRAFF
TRBV7-9	TRBD2	TRBJ2-4	few	TGTGCCAGCAGCTGGACTAGCGGGGGGGCCACGGCCAAAAACATTCAGTACTTC	CASSWTSGGATAKNIQYF
TRBV25-1	NA	TRBJ1-4	NA	TGTGCCAGCCAACAGGGCGGGCATGAAAAACTGTTTTTT	CASQQGGHEKLFF
TRBV11-2	TRBD1	TRBJ2-7	many	TGTGCCAGCAGCCCGAGGAGAGGGTGGGACAGGGTCGACGAGCAGTACTTC	CASSPRRGWDRVDEQYF
TRBV7-2	TRBD1	TRBJ1-2	few	TGTGCCAGCAGCTTAGTATCGGGTGGACAGGGGGCCTATGGCTACACCTTC	CASSLVSGGQGAYGYTF
TRBV11-2	NA	TRBJ2-2	NA	TGTGCCAGCAGCTTTAGAAGAACCGGGGAGCTGTTTTTT	CASSFRRTGELFF
TRBV5-4	NA	TRBJ2-1	NA	TGTGCCAGCAGCTCGGTGGACAGTGAGCAGTTCTTC	CASSSVDSEQFF
TRBV9	NA	TRBJ2-3	NA	TGTGCCAGCAGCGTAGTATCGACAGCAGATACGCAGTATTTT	CASSVVSTADTQYF
TRBV7-2	TRBD1	TRBJ1-4	NA	TGTGCCAGCAGCGCCGGGCAGGGGGTTGAAAAACTGTTTTTT	CASSAGQGVEKLFF
TRBV7-6	NA	TRBJ2-2	NA	TGTGCCAGCAGCTTAAGACTGAACACCGGGGAGCTGTTTTTT	CASSLRLNTGELFF
TRBV9	TRBD2	TRBJ2-4	NA	TGTGCCAGCAGCGTAGCTGGGGGGGGGACCCTCGGAAACATTCAGTACTTC	CASSVAGGGTLGNIQYF
TRBV2	NA	TRBJ1-1	few	TGTGCCAGCAGTGCCCGAGGGGGTCGGACTGAAGCTTTCTTT	CASSARGGRTEAFF
TRBV29-1	NA	TRBJ2-5	many	TGCAGCGTTGGAGAATCAGGGGCCTACCAAGAGACCCAGTACTTC	CSVGESGAYQETQYF
TRBV27	NA	TRBJ2-6	NA	TGTGCCAGCAGTTTAGAGGGCGGTCGCTCTGGGGCCAACGTCCTGACTTTC	CASSLEGGRSGANVLTF
TRBV2	TRBD2	TRBJ2-1	many	TGTGCCAGCCGGAGGGGTGGCGGGGGGGCCAGGGAGCAGTTCTTC	CASRRGGGGAREQFF
TRBV7-7	TRBD2	TRBJ2-1	few	TGTGCCAGCAGCCTAACTAGCGGGGGGGAGCAGTTCTTC	CASSLTSGGEQFF